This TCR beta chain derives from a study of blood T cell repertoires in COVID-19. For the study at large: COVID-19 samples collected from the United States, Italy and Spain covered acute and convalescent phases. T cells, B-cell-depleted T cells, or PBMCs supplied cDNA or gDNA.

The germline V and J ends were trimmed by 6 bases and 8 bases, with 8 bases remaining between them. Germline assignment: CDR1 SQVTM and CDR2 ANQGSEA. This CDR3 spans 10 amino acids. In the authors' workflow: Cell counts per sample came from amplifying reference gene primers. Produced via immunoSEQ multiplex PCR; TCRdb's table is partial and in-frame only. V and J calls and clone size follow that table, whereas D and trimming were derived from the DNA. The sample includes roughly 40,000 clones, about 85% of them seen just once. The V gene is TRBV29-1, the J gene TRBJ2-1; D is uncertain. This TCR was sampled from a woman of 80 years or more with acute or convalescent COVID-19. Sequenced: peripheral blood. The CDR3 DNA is TGCAGCGTCGGGTGGGATGAGCAGTTCTTC. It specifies CSVGWDEQFF.